Below are 22 T cell receptor beta chains sequenced from a single sample in a study of cytomegalovirus exposure and HLA in healthy donors (dated by TCRdb to the late 2010s). Library method: the immunoSEQ multiplex PCR assay. The multiplex PCR relied on a mix of 60 forward primers for TCR Vbeta segments and 13 reverse primers for TCR Jbeta segments. Entries here come from immuneACCESS through TCRdb and include only in-frame sequences with V and J called. Some clones fail to appear in such tables; in the studies checked, an unresolved V gene covers under half of the shortfall, and the cause of the remainder is unknown. Across this sample there are roughly 100,000 clones, with more than 60% seen only once. The ten largest make up 6.1% of the sample. Sequencing was done on a sample of PBMCs. All receptors derive from a woman between 50 and 59 years old in good health and CMV-seropositive.

V usage is TRBV21-1 and J usage is TRBJ2-7; the table's D gene call, TRBD2, was not cross checked with the DNA. TRBV21-1 is tagged as a pseudogene. CDR3 length: 14 amino acids. CDR3 region: CASSKVPSSYEQYF. The CDR3 DNA reads TGTGCCAGCAGCAAAGTTCCGTCCTCCTACGAGCAGTACTTC.

The J gene is TRBJ2-7, the V gene TRBV5-8, with D possibly being TRBD1 (5 bases). CDR1 and CDR2 (germline): SGHTS, YDEGEE. The CDR3 covers 16 residues. V was pared by 8 bases and J by 4 bases, with 25 bases between. As DNA, the CDR3 is TGTGCCAGTCCCACGAATCAGGGATTACTCGCTTACGAGCAGTACTTC. Translating it yields CASPTNQGLLAYEQYF. Combining the CDR3 with reference TRBV5-8 and TRBJ2-7 gives the whole variable domain EAGVTQSPTHLIKTRGQQATLRCSPISGHTSVYWYQQALGLGLQFLLWYDEGEERNRGNFPPRFSGRQFPNYSSELNVNALELEDSALYLCASPTNQGLLAYEQYFGPGTRLTVT.

This sequence joins TRBV10-3 and TRBJ2-7, with 10 bases fitting TRBD1. Germline V gene data show CDR1 as ENHRY and CDR2 as SYGVKD. Trimming cost V 3 bases and J 1 base; bases outside gene matches: 9. CDR3 length: 17 amino acids. This CDR3 reads CAISEILGQGSSYEQYF. As DNA, the CDR3 is TGTGCCATCAGTGAAATACTGGGACAGGGGAGTTCCTACGAGCAGTACTTC.

The CDR3, as DNA: TGTGCCATCTCCCCCCGACAGGCCGAGCAGTACTTC. This gives the protein CAISPRQAEQYF. The chain carries TRBV10-3 and TRBJ2-7, with D possibly TRBD1 on 6 matching bases. CDR1 ENHRY and CDR2 SYGVKD come from the germline V gene. There are 12 residues in the CDR3. The germline V and J ends were trimmed by 8 bases and 6 bases, with 14 bases remaining between them.

The chain has TRBV5-1 and TRBJ1-1; D gene unclear. Trimming removed 0 bases from V and 10 bases from J, with 13 bases in between. CDR1 and CDR2 from the germline V gene are SGHRS and YFSETQ. There are 13 residues in the CDR3. The CDR3 loop is CASSLGQVAVAFF. CDR3 nucleotide sequence: TGCGCCAGCAGCTTGGGGCAGGTGGCAGTAGCTTTCTTT.

This CDR3 is CASKGLAGPQETQYF. The CDR3 nucleotides are TGTGCCAGCAAGGGACTAGCGGGGCCTCAAGAGACCCAGTACTTC. The V and J genes are TRBV2 and TRBJ2-5; 13 bases match TRBD2. V lost 7 bases to trimming and J lost 2 bases; unmatched junction nucleotides: 4. Germline lookup yields CDR1 SNHLY and CDR2 FYNNEI. The CDR3 sequence is 15 residues long.

The chain carries TRBV2 and TRBJ2-1; 10 nucleotides align to TRBD2. V lost 10 bases, J lost 4 bases, and 7 bases stayed unmatched. CDR1 and CDR2 (germline): SNHLY, FYNNEI. This CDR3 region has 14 residues. CDR3 nucleotide sequence: TGTGCCACCAGAGGAGCGGGGGGGTACAATGAGCAGTTCTTC. Amino acids: CATRGAGGYNEQFF.

This clone has a handful of counts. The gene calls are TRBV27 and TRBJ2-7, with D uncertain. The CDR3 is made up of 14 amino acids. Between the trimmed V and J ends, which lost 1 base and 1 base, there was a span of 8 bases. Germline V gene lookup returns CDR1 MNHEY and CDR2 SMNVEV (reference sequence). CDR3 coding DNA: TGTGCCAGCAGTTTATGGGCCCAATCCTACGAGCAGTACTTC. It specifies CASSLWAQSYEQYF.

The chain employs TRBV7-2 and TRBJ2-2, with 7 bases fitting TRBD1. The CDR3 is 14 amino acids. The germline CDR1 and CDR2 sequences are SGHTA and FQGNSA. V lost 5 bases to trimming and J lost 5 bases; unmatched junction nucleotides: 5. The CDR3 nucleotides read TGTGCCAGCAGCACCGACAGGGATACCGGGGAGCTGTTTTTT. Amino acids: CASSTDRDTGELFF.

The gene calls are TRBV5-4 and TRBJ2-7; maybe TRBD1 (6 bases). The germline gives CDR1 SGHNT, CDR2 YYREEE (reference sequence). This CDR3 has 13 amino acids. V lost 9 bases and J 3 bases, leaving 16 bases between the germline ends. CDR3 sequence reads: CATRDRNDYEQYF. The CDR3 nucleotides are TGTGCCACACGTGACAGGAATGACTACGAGCAGTACTTC.

The chain employs TRBV6-1 and TRBJ1-6; D ambiguous. This CDR3 region has 15 residues. Trimming removed 8 bases at V and 10 bases at J, with 21 bases between. CDR1 is MNHNS, CDR2 SASEGT, per germline. CDR3 amino acids: CASLPVQARRSPLHF. The CDR3, as DNA: TGTGCCAGCCTTCCGGTGCAAGCTCGGAGATCACCCCTCCACTTT.

The V gene is TRBV2, the J gene TRBJ1-1; 9 bases fit TRBD1. The V and J ends lost 6 bases and 10 bases, in that order; junction bases with no gene match: 9. The CDR3 has 13 residues. CDR1 is SNHLY and CDR2 is FYNNEI in the germline V gene. CDR3 DNA: TGTGCCAGCAGGGGGACAGGGAAAGAGGTAGCTTTCTTT. This translates into CASRGTGKEVAFF. Full variable domain (remainder filled in from reference TRBV2 and TRBJ1-1): EPEVTQTPSHQVTQMGQEVILRCVPISNHLYFYWYRQILGQKVEFLVSFYNNEISEKSEIFDDQFSVERPDGSNFTLKIRSTKLEDSAMYFCASRGTGKEVAFFGQGTRLTVV.

V usage is TRBV28 and J usage is TRBJ1-2; 9 positions match TRBD1. CDR3 length: 16 residues. The V and J ends lost 5 bases and 7 bases, in that order; junction bases with no gene match: 14. Germline CDR1 is MDHEN and CDR2 is SYDVKM. CDR3 in amino acids: CASSLRQGVLVGGYTF. The CDR3 region has the DNA TGTGCCAGCAGTCTGAGACAGGGGGTTCTGGTGGGTGGCTACACCTTC.

This clone is a singleton in its sample. The gene calls are TRBV28 and TRBJ1-1; TRBD1 matches 10 bases. This CDR3 is 17 amino acids long. The V gene end was trimmed by 7 bases and the J gene end by 4 bases; junction bases not matched to a gene: 15. Germline V CDR1 and CDR2: MDHEN, SYDVKM. CDR3 DNA sequence: TGTGCCAGCACCTCGACAGGGGGCGCGGGAAGAGGCACTGAAGCTTTCTTT. Translating gives CASTSTGGAGRGTEAFF.

Note on this clone: This same CDR3 is encoded by further DNA sequences in the sample. The chain uses TRBV9 and TRBJ1-5; D is possibly TRBD1 (6 bases). Trimming cost V 2 bases and J 3 bases, with 9 bases left between them. This CDR3 contains 14 residues. CDR1 is SGDLS and CDR2 is YYNGEE in the germline V gene. This chain's CDR3 is CASSVDSFNQPQHF. In DNA, the CDR3 is TGTGCCAGCAGCGTGGACAGTTTCAATCAGCCCCAGCATTTT.

The rearrangement joins TRBV18 to TRBJ2-7, with D hard to call. In germline, CDR1 is KGHSH, CDR2 LQKENI. This CDR3 is 11 amino acids long. The V end was cut by 3 bases, the J end by 5 bases, with 5 bases between. The CDR3 nucleotides are TGTGCCAGCTCACCTAAGCACGAGCAGTACTTC. Translating it yields CASSPKHEQYF.

The chain has TRBV27 and TRBJ2-7; no clear D gene. This CDR3 has 13 amino acids. Trimming removed 3 bases from V and 0 bases from J, with 6 bases in between. The germline V gene encodes CDR1 MNHEY and CDR2 SMNVEV (reference sequence). CDR3: CASSFSNSYEQYF. The CDR3 coding sequence is TGTGCCAGCAGTTTTTCTAACTCCTACGAGCAGTACTTC.

The V gene is TRBV6-1, the J gene TRBJ2-3; a weak D match, TRBD2 (6 bases). Looked up from germline, CDR1 is MNHNS and CDR2 is SASEGT. CDR3 length: 14 amino acids. The V end was cut by 5 bases, the J end by 3 bases, with 12 bases between. The CDR3 sequence: CASSPSLATDTQYF. The CDR3 DNA reads TGTGCCAGCAGTCCCTCCCTAGCGACAGATACGCAGTATTTT.

This sequence joins TRBV18 and TRBJ1-1; no firm D call. The germline V gene has CDR1 KGHSH and CDR2 LQKENI. Trimming cost V 3 bases and J 6 bases, with 11 bases left between them. The CDR3 spans 13 residues. As DNA, the CDR3 is TGTGCCAGCTCACCCTCGGCAGGCCCTGAAGCTTTCTTT. Translating it yields CASSPSAGPEAFF.

The chain combines TRBV5-6 with TRBJ2-7, with 13 positions matching TRBD2. This CDR3 contains 16 residues. V dropped 4 bases and J dropped 0; count of bases not matched to a gene: 4. Germline V gene lookup returns CDR1 SGHDT and CDR2 YYEEEE. In nucleotides, the CDR3 is TGTGCCAGCAGCGGGGGACTAGCGGGGAACTCCTACGAGCAGTACTTC. This encodes CASSGGLAGNSYEQYF.

The sample holds one count of this clone. This chain connects TRBV25-1 to TRBJ1-2; D call uncertain. Germline V CDR1 and CDR2: MGHDK, SYGVNS. V dropped 3 bases and J dropped 8 bases, with 10 bases sitting between them. The CDR3 is made up of 12 amino acids. Written as DNA, the CDR3 is TGTGCCAGCAGTGACCCGTATCAGGGCTACACCTTC. Amino acids: CASSDPYQGYTF.

The genes are TRBV19 and TRBJ1-2; no definite D call. The V and J ends lost 4 bases and 7 bases respectively, with 13 bases between them. Germline values: CDR1 LNHDA, CDR2 SQIVND (reference sequence). The CDR3 covers 13 residues. The CDR3 DNA reads as TGTGCCAGTAGTAGTCTCAAACAAACTGGCTACACCTTC. Translated: CASSSLKQTGYTF.